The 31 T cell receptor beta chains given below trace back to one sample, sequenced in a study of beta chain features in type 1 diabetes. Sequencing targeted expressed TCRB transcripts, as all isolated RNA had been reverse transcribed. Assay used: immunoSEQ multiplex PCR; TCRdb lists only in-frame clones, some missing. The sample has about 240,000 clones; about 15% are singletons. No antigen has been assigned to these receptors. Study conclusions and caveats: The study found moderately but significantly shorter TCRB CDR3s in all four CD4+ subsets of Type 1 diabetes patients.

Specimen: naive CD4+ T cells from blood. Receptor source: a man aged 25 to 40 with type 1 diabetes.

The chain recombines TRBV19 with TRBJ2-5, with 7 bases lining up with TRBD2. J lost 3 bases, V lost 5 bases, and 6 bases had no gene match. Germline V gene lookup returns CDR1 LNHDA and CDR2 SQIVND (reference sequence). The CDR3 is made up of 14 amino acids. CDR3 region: CASSSGRFEETQYF. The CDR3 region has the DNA TGTGCCAGTAGTTCCGGGAGGTTCGAAGAGACCCAGTACTTC.

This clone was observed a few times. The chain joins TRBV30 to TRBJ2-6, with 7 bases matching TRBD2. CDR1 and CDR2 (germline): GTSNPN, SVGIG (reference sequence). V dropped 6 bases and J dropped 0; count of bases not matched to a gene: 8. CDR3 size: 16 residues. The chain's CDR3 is CACSPRGGSGANVLTF. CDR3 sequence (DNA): TGTGCCTGCTCTCCCCGCGGGGGCTCTGGGGCCAACGTCCTGACTTTC.

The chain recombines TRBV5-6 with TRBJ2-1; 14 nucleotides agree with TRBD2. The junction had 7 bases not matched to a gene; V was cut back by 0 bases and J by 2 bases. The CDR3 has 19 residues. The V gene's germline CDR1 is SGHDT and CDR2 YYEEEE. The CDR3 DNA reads TGTGCCAGCAGCTTGGGACCGGGACTAGCGGGAGATACCTACAATGAGCAGTTCTTC. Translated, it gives CASSLGPGLAGDTYNEQFF.

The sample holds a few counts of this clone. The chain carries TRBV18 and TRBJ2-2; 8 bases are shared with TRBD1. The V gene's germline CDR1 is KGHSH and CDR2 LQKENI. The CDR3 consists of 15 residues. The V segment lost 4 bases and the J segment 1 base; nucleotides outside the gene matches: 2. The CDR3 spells CASSLGQGNTGELFF. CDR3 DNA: TGTGCCAGCTCACTAGGACAGGGGAACACCGGGGAGCTGTTTTTT.

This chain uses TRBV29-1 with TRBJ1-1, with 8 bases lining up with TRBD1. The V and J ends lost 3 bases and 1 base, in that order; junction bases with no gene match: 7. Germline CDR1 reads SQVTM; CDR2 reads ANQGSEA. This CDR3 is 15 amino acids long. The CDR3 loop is CSVDRGRAGNTEAFF. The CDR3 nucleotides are TGCAGCGTTGACAGGGGGCGAGCGGGGAACACTGAAGCTTTCTTT.

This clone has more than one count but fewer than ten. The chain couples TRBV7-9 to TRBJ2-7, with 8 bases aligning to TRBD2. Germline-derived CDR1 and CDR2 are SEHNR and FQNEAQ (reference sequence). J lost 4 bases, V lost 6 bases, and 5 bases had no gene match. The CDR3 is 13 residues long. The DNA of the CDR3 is TGTGCCAGCAGACCTGCGGGGGGTTACGAGCAGTACTTC. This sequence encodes CASRPAGGYEQYF.

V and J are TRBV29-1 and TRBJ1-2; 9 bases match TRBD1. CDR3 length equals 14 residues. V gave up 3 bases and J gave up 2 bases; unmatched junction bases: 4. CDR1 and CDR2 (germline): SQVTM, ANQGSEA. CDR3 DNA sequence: TGCAGCGTTGATCTGGGGACAGGGAACTATGGCTACACCTTC. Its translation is CSVDLGTGNYGYTF.

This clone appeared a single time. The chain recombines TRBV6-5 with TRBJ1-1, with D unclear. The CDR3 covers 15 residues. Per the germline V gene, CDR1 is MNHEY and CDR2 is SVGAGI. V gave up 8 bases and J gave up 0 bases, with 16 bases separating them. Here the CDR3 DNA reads TGTGCCAGCCCTCCGAGGGATCCGGTGAACACTGAAGCTTTCTTT. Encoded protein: CASPPRDPVNTEAFF.

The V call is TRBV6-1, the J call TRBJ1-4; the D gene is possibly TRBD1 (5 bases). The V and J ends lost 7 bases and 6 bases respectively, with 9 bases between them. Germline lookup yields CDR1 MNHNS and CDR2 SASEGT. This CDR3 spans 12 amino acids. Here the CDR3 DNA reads TGTGCCAGCACCAGGGAAGATGAAAAACTGTTTTTT. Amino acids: CASTREDEKLFF.

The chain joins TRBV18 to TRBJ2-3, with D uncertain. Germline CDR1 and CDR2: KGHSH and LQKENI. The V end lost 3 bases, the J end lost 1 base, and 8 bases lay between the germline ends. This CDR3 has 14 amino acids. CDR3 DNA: TGTGCCAGCTCACCCCGGGTGGGCACAGATACGCAGTATTTT. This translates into CASSPRVGTDTQYF.

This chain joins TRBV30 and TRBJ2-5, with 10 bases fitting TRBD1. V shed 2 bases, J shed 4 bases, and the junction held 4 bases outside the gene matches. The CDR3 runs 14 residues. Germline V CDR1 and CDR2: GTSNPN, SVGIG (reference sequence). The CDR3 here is CAWSKGDRGETQYF. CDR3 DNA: TGTGCCTGGAGTAAGGGGGACAGGGGAGAGACCCAGTACTTC.

CDR3: CATSPAGEGETQYF. In DNA form, the CDR3 reads TGTGCCACCAGCCCAGCAGGGGAGGGGGAGACCCAGTACTTC. The chain joins TRBV25-1 to TRBJ2-5; the D gene is possibly TRBD2 (7 bases). Germline CDR1 and CDR2: MGHDK and SYGVNS. The CDR3 has 14 residues. Trimming left V 10 bases short and J 5 bases short, with 20 bases between. Filled out from reference TRBV25-1 and TRBJ2-5, the complete variable domain reads EADIYQTPRYLVIGTGKKITLECSQTMGHDKMYWYQQDPGMELHLIHYSYGVNSTEKGDLSSESTVSRIRTEHFPLTLESARPSHTSQYLCATSPAGEGETQYFGPGTRLLVL.

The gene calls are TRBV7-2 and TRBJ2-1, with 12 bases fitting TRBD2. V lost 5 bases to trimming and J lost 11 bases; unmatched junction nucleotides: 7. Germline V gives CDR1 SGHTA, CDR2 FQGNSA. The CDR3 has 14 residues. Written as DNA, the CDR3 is TGTGCCAGCAGCGTTGGACTAGCGGGGAAAAAGCAGTTCTTC. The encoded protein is CASSVGLAGKKQFF.

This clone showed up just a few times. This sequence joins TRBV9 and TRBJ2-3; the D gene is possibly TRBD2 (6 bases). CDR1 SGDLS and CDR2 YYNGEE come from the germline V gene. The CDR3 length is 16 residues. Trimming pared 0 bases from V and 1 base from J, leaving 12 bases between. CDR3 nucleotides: TGTGCCAGCAGCGTAGGGGGAGGACGGGGCACAGATACGCAGTATTTT. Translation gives CASSVGGGRGTDTQYF.

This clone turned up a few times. Written as DNA, the CDR3 is TGTGCCAGCTCACCCAGCCAAGAGACCCAGTACTTC. Translating gives CASSPSQETQYF. V usage is TRBV18 and J usage is TRBJ2-5, with D unresolved. V lost 3 bases, J lost 1 base, and 3 bases lay in between. Germline V gene data show CDR1 as KGHSH and CDR2 as LQKENI. This CDR3 is 12 amino acids long.

DNA of the CDR3: TGTGCCAGCAGTTACAGACAGGGGTGGAATGAGCAGTTCTTC. It specifies CASSYRQGWNEQFF. The chain uses TRBV6-5 and TRBJ2-1; 8 bases line up with TRBD1. Germline values: CDR1 MNHEY, CDR2 SVGAGI. The CDR3 loop spans 14 amino acids. Losses at the gene ends were 2 bases for V and 7 bases for J; bases not matched to a gene: 4.

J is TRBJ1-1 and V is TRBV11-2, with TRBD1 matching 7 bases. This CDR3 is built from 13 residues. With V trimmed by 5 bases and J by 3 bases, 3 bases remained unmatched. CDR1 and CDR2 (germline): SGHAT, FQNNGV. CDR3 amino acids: CASSPRGDTEAFF. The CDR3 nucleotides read TGTGCCAGCAGCCCCAGGGGGGACACTGAAGCTTTCTTT.

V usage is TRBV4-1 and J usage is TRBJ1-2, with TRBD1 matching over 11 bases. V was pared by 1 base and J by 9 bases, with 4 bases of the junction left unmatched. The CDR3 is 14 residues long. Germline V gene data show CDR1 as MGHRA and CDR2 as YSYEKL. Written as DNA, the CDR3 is TGCGCCAGCAGCCAAGTCGGGACAGGGGGGAGCTACACCTTC. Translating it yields CASSQVGTGGSYTF.

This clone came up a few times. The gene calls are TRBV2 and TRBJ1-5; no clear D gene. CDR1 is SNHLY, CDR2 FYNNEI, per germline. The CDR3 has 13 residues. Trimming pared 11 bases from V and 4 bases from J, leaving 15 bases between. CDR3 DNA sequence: TGTGCCCACGGCGGGGAACGGAATCAGCCCCAGCATTTT. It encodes CAHGGERNQPQHF. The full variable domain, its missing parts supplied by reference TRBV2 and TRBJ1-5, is EPEVTQTPSHQVTQMGQEVILRCVPISNHLYFYWYRQILGQKVEFLVSFYNNEISEKSEIFDDQFSVERPDGSNFTLKIRSTKLEDSAMYFCAHGGERNQPQHFGDGTRLSIL.

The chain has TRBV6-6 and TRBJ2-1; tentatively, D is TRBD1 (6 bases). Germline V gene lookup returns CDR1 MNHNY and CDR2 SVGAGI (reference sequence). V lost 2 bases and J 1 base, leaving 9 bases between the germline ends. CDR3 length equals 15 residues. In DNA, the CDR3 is TGTGCCAGCAGTTACGAGGGGGAGTCCTACAATGAGCAGTTCTTC. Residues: CASSYEGESYNEQFF.

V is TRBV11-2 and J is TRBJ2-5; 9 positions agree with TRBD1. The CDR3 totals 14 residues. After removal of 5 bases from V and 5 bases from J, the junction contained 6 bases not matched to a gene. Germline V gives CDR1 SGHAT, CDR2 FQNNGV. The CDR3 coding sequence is TGTGCCAGCAGCCGGGACAGGGTCTCGGAGACCCAGTACTTC. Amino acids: CASSRDRVSETQYF.

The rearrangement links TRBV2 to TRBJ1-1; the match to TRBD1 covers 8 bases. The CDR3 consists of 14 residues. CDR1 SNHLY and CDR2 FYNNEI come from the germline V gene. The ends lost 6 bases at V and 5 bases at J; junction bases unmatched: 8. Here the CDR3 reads CASSATGGRTEAFF. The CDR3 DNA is TGTGCCAGCAGCGCTACAGGGGGGAGAACTGAAGCTTTCTTT. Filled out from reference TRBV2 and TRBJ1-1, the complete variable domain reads EPEVTQTPSHQVTQMGQEVILRCVPISNHLYFYWYRQILGQKVEFLVSFYNNEISEKSEIFDDQFSVERPDGSNFTLKIRSTKLEDSAMYFCASSATGGRTEAFFGQGTRLTVV.

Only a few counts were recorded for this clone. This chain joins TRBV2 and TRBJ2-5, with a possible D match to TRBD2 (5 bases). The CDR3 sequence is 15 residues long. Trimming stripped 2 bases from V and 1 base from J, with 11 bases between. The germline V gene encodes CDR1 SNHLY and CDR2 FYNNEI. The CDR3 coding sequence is TGTGCCAGCAGTGAACGGAGGCAGTCCCAAGAGACCCAGTACTTC. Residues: CASSERRQSQETQYF.

The CDR3 loop is CASTNRDRAYNEQFF. CDR3 in DNA: TGTGCCAGCACAAACCGGGACAGGGCATACAATGAGCAGTTCTTC. The rearrangement links TRBV5-4 to TRBJ2-1, with 9 bases lining up with TRBD1. The ends lost 6 bases at V and 4 bases at J; junction bases unmatched: 8. The germline V gene has CDR1 SGHNT and CDR2 YYREEE (reference sequence). The CDR3 runs 15 residues. Drawing the rest from reference TRBV5-4 and TRBJ2-1, the complete variable domain is ETGVTQSPTHLIKTRGQQVTLRCSSQSGHNTVSWYQQALGQGPQFIFQYYREEENGRGNFPPRFSGLQFPNYSSELNVNALELDDSALYLCASTNRDRAYNEQFFGPGTRLTVL.

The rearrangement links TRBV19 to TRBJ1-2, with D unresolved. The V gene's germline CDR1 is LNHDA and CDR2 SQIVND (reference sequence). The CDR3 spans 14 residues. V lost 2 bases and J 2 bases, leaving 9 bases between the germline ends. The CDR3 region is CASSIRWRNYGYTF. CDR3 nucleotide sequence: TGTGCCAGTAGTATAAGGTGGCGGAACTATGGCTACACCTTC.

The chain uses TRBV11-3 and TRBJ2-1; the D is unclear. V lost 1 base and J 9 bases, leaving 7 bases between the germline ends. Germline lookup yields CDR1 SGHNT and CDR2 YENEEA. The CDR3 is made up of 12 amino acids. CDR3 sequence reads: CASSLGSREQFF. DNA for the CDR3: TGTGCCAGCAGCTTAGGGTCGCGTGAGCAGTTCTTC.

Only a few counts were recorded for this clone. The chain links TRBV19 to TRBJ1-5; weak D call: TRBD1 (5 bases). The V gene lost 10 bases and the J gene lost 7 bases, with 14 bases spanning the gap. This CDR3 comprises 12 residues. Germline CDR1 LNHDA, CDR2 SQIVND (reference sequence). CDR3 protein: CATRGGEQPQHF. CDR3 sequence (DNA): TGTGCCACCCGAGGAGGGGAACAGCCCCAGCATTTT. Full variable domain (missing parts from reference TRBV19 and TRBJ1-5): DGGITQSPKYLFRKEGQNVTLSCEQNLNHDAMYWYRQDPGQGLRLIYYSQIVNDFQKGDIAEGYSVSREKKESFPLTVTSAQKNPTAFYLCATRGGEQPQHFGDGTRLSIL.

CDR3 loop: CASSQQGAFDNEQFF. CDR3 in DNA: TGTGCCAGCAGCCAACAGGGAGCTTTTGACAATGAGCAGTTCTTC. This chain links TRBV2 with TRBJ2-1; weak D call: TRBD1 (6 bases). Germline V gene sequence: CDR1 SNHLY, CDR2 FYNNEI. The V and J ends lost 6 bases and 5 bases respectively, with 17 bases between them. The length of the CDR3 is 15 residues.

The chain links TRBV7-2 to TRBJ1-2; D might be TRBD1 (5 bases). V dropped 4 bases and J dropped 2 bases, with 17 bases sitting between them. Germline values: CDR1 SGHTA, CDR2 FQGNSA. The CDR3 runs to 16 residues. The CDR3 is CASSYTVTRGNYGYTF. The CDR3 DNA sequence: TGTGCCAGCAGCTACACCGTCACGCGGGGGAACTATGGCTACACCTTC.

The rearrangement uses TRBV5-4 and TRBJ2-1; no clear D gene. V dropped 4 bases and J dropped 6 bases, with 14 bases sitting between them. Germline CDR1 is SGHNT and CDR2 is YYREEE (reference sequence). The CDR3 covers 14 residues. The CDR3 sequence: CASSPISRVNEQFF. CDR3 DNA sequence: TGTGCCAGCAGCCCAATCTCCCGGGTCAATGAGCAGTTCTTC.

In nucleotides, the CDR3 is TGTGCCAGCAGCTCAGGACAGGGGGTCACCACCTACAATGAGCAGTTCTTC. As protein: CASSSGQGVTTYNEQFF. This rearrangement joins TRBV7-9 to TRBJ2-1; 10 nucleotides line up with TRBD1. With V trimmed by 4 bases and J by 2 bases, 8 bases remained unmatched. The CDR3 has 17 residues. Germline V gives CDR1 SEHNR, CDR2 FQNEAQ (reference sequence).